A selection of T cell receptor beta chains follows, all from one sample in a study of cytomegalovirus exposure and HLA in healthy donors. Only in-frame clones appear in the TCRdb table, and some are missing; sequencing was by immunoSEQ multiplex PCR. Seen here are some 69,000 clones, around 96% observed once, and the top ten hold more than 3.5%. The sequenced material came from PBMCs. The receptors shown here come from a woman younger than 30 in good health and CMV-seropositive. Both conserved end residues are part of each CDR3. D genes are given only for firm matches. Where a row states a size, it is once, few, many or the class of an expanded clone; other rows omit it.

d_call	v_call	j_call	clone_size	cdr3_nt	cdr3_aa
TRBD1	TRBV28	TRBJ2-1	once	TGTGCCAGCAGACTTCGGGACAGGGGGCGAGGTTACAATGAGCAGTTCTTC	CASRLRDRGRGYNEQFF
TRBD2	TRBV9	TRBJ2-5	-	TGTGCCAGCAGCCCTACTAGCGGGAGTTTCGAGACCCAGTACTTC	CASSPTSGSFETQYF
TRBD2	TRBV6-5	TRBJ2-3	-	TGTGCCAGCAGTTACGGGCTAGCGGGTAGAGATACGCAGTATTTT	CASSYGLAGRDTQYF
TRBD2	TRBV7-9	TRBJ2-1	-	TGTGCCAGCAGCACCCAGACCGGGACTACAAACAATGAGCAGTTCTTC	CASSTQTGTTNNEQFF
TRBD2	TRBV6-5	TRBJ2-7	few	TGTGCCAGCAGTCAAGGACTAGCGGGAGGTGAGCAGTACTTC	CASSQGLAGGEQYF
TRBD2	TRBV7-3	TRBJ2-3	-	TGTGCCAGCAGCTTGGGACTAGCGGGAGCCACAGATACGCAGTATTTT	CASSLGLAGATDTQYF
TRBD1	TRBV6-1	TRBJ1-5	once	TGTGCCAGCAGTGAAGACGGGACAGGGTATCAGCCCCAGCATTTT	CASSEDGTGYQPQHF
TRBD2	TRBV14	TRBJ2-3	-	TGTGCCAGCAGCCAAGGCAATCCGGGACGGCTGGGACTAGCGGGCACAGATACGCAGTATTTT	CASSQGNPGRLGLAGTDTQYF
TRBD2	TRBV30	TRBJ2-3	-	TGTGCCTCCAACCGACTAGCGGGGGTTAGCACAGATACGCAGTATTTT	CASNRLAGVSTDTQYF
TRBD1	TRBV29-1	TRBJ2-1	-	TGCAGCGGGACAGGGACCTACAATGAGCAGTTCTTC	CSGTGTYNEQFF
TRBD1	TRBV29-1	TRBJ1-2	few	TGCAGCACTGGACAGGGGGTTGGATATGGCTACACCTTC	CSTGQGVGYGYTF
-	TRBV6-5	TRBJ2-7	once	TGTGCCAGTCGGGATGGTGGAGGGGAGCAGTACTTC	CASRDGGGEQYF
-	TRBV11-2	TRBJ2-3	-	TGTGCCAGCAGCTTCATTCGGGACTCCGCAGGGGGAGATACGCAGTATTTT	CASSFIRDSAGGDTQYF
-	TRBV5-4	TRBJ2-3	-	TGTGCCAGCAGCTGGACTGCAGATACGCAGTATTTT	CASSWTADTQYF
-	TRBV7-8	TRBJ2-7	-	TGTGCCAGCAGCTTAGCGCGGGACAGACCTTCCTACGAGCAGTACTTC	CASSLARDRPSYEQYF
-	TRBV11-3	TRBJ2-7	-	TGTGCCAGCAGCTTGGCGACTCTATTCGAGCAGTACTTC	CASSLATLFEQYF
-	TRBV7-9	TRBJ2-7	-	TGTGCCAGCAGCTCCCACCGGGAGAACGTCCCTCGTGAGCAGTACTTC	CASSSHRENVPREQYF
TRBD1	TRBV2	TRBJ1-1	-	TGTGCCAGCAGGTCTGGACAGGGGGTTACTGAAGCTTTCTTT	CASRSGQGVTEAFF
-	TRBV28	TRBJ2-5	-	TGTGCCAGCAGTTTTGCACCAGGGGAAGAGACCCAGTACTTC	CASSFAPGEETQYF
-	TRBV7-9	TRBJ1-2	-	TGTGCCAGCAGCTCTCCTACCCCAGGGTTGAATGGCTACACCTTC	CASSSPTPGLNGYTF
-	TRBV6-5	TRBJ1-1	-	TGTGCCAGCAGTTACTGGGGGGTCGGAAGGAACACTGAAGCTTTCTTT	CASSYWGVGRNTEAFF
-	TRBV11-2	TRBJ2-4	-	TGTGCCAGCAGCTCCAGGCTAGCCAAAAACATTCAGTACTTC	CASSSRLAKNIQYF
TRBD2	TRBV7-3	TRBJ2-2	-	TGTGCCAGCAGCTTAAGTACAGCGGGAAACACCGGGGAGCTGTTTTTT	CASSLSTAGNTGELFF
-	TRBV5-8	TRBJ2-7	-	TGTGCCAGCAGCCCACTATCGGGACTTTCCTACGAGCAGTACTTC	CASSPLSGLSYEQYF
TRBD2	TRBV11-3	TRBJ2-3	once	TGTGCCAGCAGCCCTGCACGGGGAGGGACAGATACGCAGTATTTT	CASSPARGGTDTQYF
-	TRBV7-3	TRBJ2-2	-	TGTGCCAGCAGCTCCCAGGGGTCCGGGGAGCTGTTTTTT	CASSSQGSGELFF
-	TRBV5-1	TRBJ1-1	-	TGCGCCAGCAGCTTGGCCTTTGAGGAAGCTTTCTTT	CASSLAFEEAFF
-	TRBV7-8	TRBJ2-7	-	TGTGCCAGCAGTCCAACAGGCGTTCAGCAGTACTTC	CASSPTGVQQYF
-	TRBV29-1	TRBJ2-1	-	TGCAGCGTTGATTCTCTTGGGCTAGCGAGCAATGAGCAGTTCTTC	CSVDSLGLASNEQFF
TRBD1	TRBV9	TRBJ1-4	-	TGTGCCAGCAGCGCGACCGGGACAGCGAGCCTTAATGAAAAACTGTTTTTT	CASSATGTASLNEKLFF
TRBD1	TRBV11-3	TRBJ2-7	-	TGTGCCAGCACCTGGGGACAGGGGGCCTACGAGCAGTACTTC	CASTWGQGAYEQYF
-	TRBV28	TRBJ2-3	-	TGTGCCAGCAGTTTTACCGGGGGCACAGATACGCAGTATTTT	CASSFTGGTDTQYF
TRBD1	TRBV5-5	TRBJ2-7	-	TGTGCCAGCAGCACTCAGGGGGCCTACGAGCAGTACTTC	CASSTQGAYEQYF
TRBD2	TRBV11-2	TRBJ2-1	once	TGTGCCAGCAGCTTGCCATTTGGGACTAGCGGAGGCTCCTACAATGAGCAGTTCTTC	CASSLPFGTSGGSYNEQFF
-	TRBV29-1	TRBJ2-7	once	TGCAGCGTTGGAGGGCGCTCCTACGAGCAGTACTTC	CSVGGRSYEQYF
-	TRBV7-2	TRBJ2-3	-	TGTGCCAGCAGCTTATGGCACCCTAGCACAGATACGCAGTATTTT	CASSLWHPSTDTQYF
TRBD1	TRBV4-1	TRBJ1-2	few	TGCGCCAGCAGCCAAACGACAGGGCAGGCCTATGGCTACACCTTC	CASSQTTGQAYGYTF
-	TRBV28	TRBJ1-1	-	TGTGCCAGCAGGCGGGGGGGACAGAACACTGAAGCTTTCTTT	CASRRGGQNTEAFF
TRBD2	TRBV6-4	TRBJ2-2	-	TGTGCCAGCAGTGAGGTAGCGGGAGTTGGCACCGGGGAGCTGTTTTTT	CASSEVAGVGTGELFF
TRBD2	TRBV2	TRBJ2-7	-	TGTGCCAGCAGCGCAAACAAGGGACTAGCGGGCGTCTCCTACGAGCAGTACTTC	CASSANKGLAGVSYEQYF
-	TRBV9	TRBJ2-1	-	TGTGCCAGCAGCCCTCGCGTGACTCCCAGCTCCTACAATGAGCAGTTCTTC	CASSPRVTPSSYNEQFF
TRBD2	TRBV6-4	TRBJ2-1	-	TGTGCCAGCAGTGCTAGCGGGGCCTACAATGAGCAGTTCTTC	CASSASGAYNEQFF
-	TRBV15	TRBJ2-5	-	TGTGCCACCAGCAGAGATCCCCCCGGCCAGGGACAAGAGACCCAGTACTTC	CATSRDPPGQGQETQYF
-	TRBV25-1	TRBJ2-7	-	TGTGCCAGCAGTGACGACGGGAGACTGGATTTC	CASSDDGRLDF
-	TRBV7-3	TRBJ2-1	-	TGTGCCAGCAGCTTGGTAGAGGGCAATGAGCAGTTCTTC	CASSLVEGNEQFF
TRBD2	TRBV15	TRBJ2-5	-	TGTGCCACGTTAGGTTCGACTAGCGGGAGCCGTGAGACCCAGTACTTC	CATLGSTSGSRETQYF
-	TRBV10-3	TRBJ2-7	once	TGTGCCATCAAAGGACAGTTAGACATCGGGGAGCAGTACTTC	CAIKGQLDIGEQYF
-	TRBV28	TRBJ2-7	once	TGTGCCAGCAGGAGGGGGGGACTCTCCTACGAGCAGTACTTC	CASRRGGLSYEQYF
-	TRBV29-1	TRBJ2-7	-	TGCAGCGTTAGTCAGATAGGGGGTTACGAGCAGTACTTC	CSVSQIGGYEQYF
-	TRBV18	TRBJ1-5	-	TGTGCCAGCTCACGGCCGGGGGGTAGCAATCAGCCCCAGCATTTT	CASSRPGGSNQPQHF
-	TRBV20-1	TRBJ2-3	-	TGCAGTGCCCCTGGGCCAGATACGCAGTATTTT	CSAPGPDTQYF
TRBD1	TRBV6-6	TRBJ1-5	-	TGTGCCAGCAGCTGGGACAGGGGAAATCAGCCCCAGCATTTT	CASSWDRGNQPQHF
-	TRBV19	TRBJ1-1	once	TGTGCCAGTAGTATAGATGAGGGAAGGGAAGCTTTCTTT	CASSIDEGREAFF